Presented here are 27 T cell receptor beta chains from one specimen sequenced in a study of T cells after yellow fever vaccination. Using its own MiXCR run on the 5' RACE reads, TCRdb lists one record per CDR3 protein. This table has over 150,000 distinct CDR3 sequences, less than 9% appearing once. The input for sequencing was CD4+ T cells sorted from PBMCs, taken around 5 days after the first yellow fever vaccination. The receptors shown here come from a man younger than 35 who received the YFV17D yellow fever vaccine.

This clonotype was recorded many times. The DNA of the CDR3 is TGTGCCAGCGGGCAGGGGGCCTATGGCTACACCTTC. Its translation: CASGQGAYGYTF. The chain employs TRBV7-2 and TRBJ1-2, with TRBD1 matching 8 bases. Germline V CDR1 and CDR2: SGHTA, FQGNSA. The CDR3 consists of 12 residues. V dropped 8 bases and J dropped 4; count of bases not matched to a gene: 3.

This clonotype was counted at least ten times. This chain connects TRBV12-3 or TRBV12-4 to TRBJ1-6; TRBD1 matches 9 bases. The CDR3 length is 17 residues. J lost 8 bases, V lost 8 bases, and 16 bases had no gene match. In nucleotides, the CDR3 is TGTGCCAGCTCCCTTGGGGGACCGGGACAGGGAGATTCACCCCTCCACTTT. It translates to CASSLGGPGQGDSPLHF.

At least ten counts were recorded for this clonotype. J is TRBJ2-7 and V is TRBV7-2, with D unresolved. There are 12 residues in the CDR3. Looked up from germline, CDR1 is SGHTA and CDR2 is FQGNSA. V was trimmed by 4 bases and J by 9 bases, leaving 13 bases between them. CDR3 amino acids: CASSYDIKGQYF. The CDR3 DNA follows: TGTGCCAGCAGCTACGACATCAAGGGGCAGTACTTC. Supplemented by reference TRBV7-2 and TRBJ2-7, the full variable domain reads GAGVSQSPSNKVTEKGKDVELRCDPISGHTALYWYRQSLGQGLEFLIYFQGNSAPDKSGLPSDRFSAERTGGSVSTLTIQRTQQEDSAVYLCASSYDIKGQYFGPGTRLTVT.

This clonotype has at least ten counts. The V gene is TRBV7-2, the J gene TRBJ1-5; tentatively, D is TRBD1 (6 bases). Germline V gene data show CDR1 as SGHTA and CDR2 as FQGNSA. This CDR3 is built from 15 residues. Trimming stripped 2 bases from V and 6 bases from J, with 14 bases between. CDR3 in amino acids: CASSLWGAQGQPQHF. Here the CDR3 DNA reads TGTGCCAGCAGCTTATGGGGGGCGCAGGGTCAGCCCCAGCATTTT.

A few counts support this clonotype. The chain uses TRBV12-3 or TRBV12-4 and TRBJ1-1, with a possible D match to TRBD1 (5 bases). The CDR3 has 12 amino acids. Trimming cost V 8 bases and J 5 bases, with 12 bases left between them. The CDR3 bases are TGTGCCAGCGAGGACTGGGGGACTGAAGCTTTCTTT. This codes for CASEDWGTEAFF.

Ten or more counts support this clonotype. This chain uses TRBV7-9 with TRBJ2-2; D is unclear. Germline lookup yields CDR1 SEHNR and CDR2 FQNEAQ (reference sequence). The CDR3 totals 13 residues. V lost 4 bases and J lost 4, with 7 bases in between. This CDR3 is CASSSHSTGELFF. In DNA, the CDR3 is TGTGCCAGCAGCTCCCACAGCACCGGGGAGCTGTTTTTT.

The J gene is TRBJ2-7, the V gene TRBV7-2, with 9 bases matching TRBD1. The CDR3 is 14 residues long. Germline CDR1 SGHTA, CDR2 FQGNSA. V trimming: 1 base; J trimming: 6 bases; junction bases outside the gene matches: 4. Written as DNA, the CDR3 is TGTGCCAGCAGCTTAGGGGACAGGGAGACCGAGCAGTACTTC. Protein: CASSLGDRETEQYF.

A few counts support this clonotype. The chain employs TRBV29-1 and TRBJ2-7; D is uncertain. Germline-derived CDR1 and CDR2 are SQVTM and ANQGSEA. The V and J ends lost 7 bases and 4 bases respectively, with 8 bases between them. This CDR3 is built from 10 residues. CDR3 coding DNA: TGCAGCGGAGACGGGTACGAGCAGTACGTC. This codes for CSGDGYEQYV.

This clonotype was detected many times. The chain is built from TRBV5-1 and TRBJ1-1; D is possibly TRBD1 (6 bases). The CDR3 contains 15 residues. Germline CDR1 and CDR2: SGHRS and YFSETQ. V gave up 0 bases and J gave up 0 bases, with 9 bases separating them. CDR3 amino acids: CASSLETGVNTEAFF. Here the CDR3 DNA reads TGCGCCAGCAGCTTGGAGACAGGAGTGAACACTGAAGCTTTCTTT.

The chain is built from TRBV5-4 and TRBJ1-2; the match to TRBD1 covers 9 bases. CDR1 SGHNT and CDR2 YYREEE come from the germline V gene (reference sequence). This CDR3 is 14 amino acids long. V lost 1 base, J lost 8 bases, and 6 bases stayed unmatched. CDR3 protein: CASSLNRGQGGYTF. CDR3 DNA sequence: TGTGCCAGCAGCTTGAACAGGGGGCAGGGGGGCTACACCTTC. The whole variable domain, remainder taken from reference TRBV5-4 and TRBJ1-2, is ETGVTQSPTHLIKTRGQQVTLRCSSQSGHNTVSWYQQALGQGPQFIFQYYREEENGRGNFPPRFSGLQFPNYSSELNVNALELDDSALYLCASSLNRGQGGYTFGSGTRLTVV.

This clonotype was seen only a few times. The V call is TRBV9, the J call TRBJ2-2; tentatively, D is TRBD2 (7 bases). Germline assignment: CDR1 SGDLS and CDR2 YYNGEE. V was clipped by 3 bases and J by 1 base, with 10 bases between them. The CDR3 is made up of 15 amino acids. CDR3 in amino acids: CASSARGGNTGELFF. DNA of the CDR3: TGTGCCAGCAGCGCGAGGGGGGGGAACACCGGGGAGCTGTTTTTT.

This clonotype appeared a few times. CDR3 sequence: CASSLGGGLNEQYV. For the CDR3, the DNA is TGTGCCAGCAGCCTAGGAGGGGGATTAAACGAGCAGTACGTC. The J gene is TRBJ2-7, the V gene TRBV21-1; TRBD1 is taken as the D call from the table, unchecked against the DNA. TRBV21-1 is classified as a pseudogene. This CDR3 contains 14 residues.

This clonotype was counted many times. This chain's CDR3 is CASSLGGTGELFF. In nucleotides, the CDR3 is TGCGCCAGCAGCCTGGGCGGCACCGGGGAGCTGTTTTTT. The chain joins TRBV5-1 to TRBJ2-2; no clear D. There are 13 residues in the CDR3. V dropped 4 bases and J dropped 4 bases, with 8 bases sitting between them. CDR1 is SGHRS, CDR2 YFSETQ, per germline. Drawing the rest from reference TRBV5-1 and TRBJ2-2, the complete variable domain is KAGVTQTPRYLIKTRGQQVTLSCSPISGHRSVSWYQQTPGQGLQFLFEYFSETQRNKGNFPGRFSGRQFSNSRSEMNVSTLELGDSALYLCASSLGGTGELFFGEGSRLTVL.

This clonotype was detected many times. The gene calls are TRBV9 and TRBJ2-7; TRBD2 aligns across 11 bases. The CDR3 has 16 amino acids. Germline V gene lookup returns CDR1 SGDLS and CDR2 YYNGEE. The J segment lost 5 bases and the V segment lost 4 bases, leaving 11 bases of the junction unmatched. This chain's CDR3 is CASSQLLAGGIDEQYF. The CDR3 DNA reads as TGTGCCAGCAGCCAGCTCTTAGCGGGGGGGATCGACGAGCAGTACTTC.

As to this clonotype: The junction shows a germline mismatch at one end, possibly a read error. The chain employs TRBV20-1 and TRBJ2-3; weak D call: TRBD1 (6 bases). CDR1 DFQATT and CDR2 SNEGSKA come from the germline V gene (reference sequence). The CDR3 consists of 13 residues. CDR3 protein: CSASLTGRDMQYF. The CDR3 DNA reads as TGCAGTGCTTCACTGACAGGTCGCGATATGCAGTATTTT.

This clonotype was picked up a small number of times. This sequence joins TRBV6-5 and TRBJ2-1; the match to TRBD2 covers 13 bases. Germline V gives CDR1 MNHEY, CDR2 SVGAGI. The CDR3 has 15 residues. The V segment lost 6 bases and the J segment 7 bases; nucleotides outside the gene matches: 6. The CDR3 loop reads CASSRLAGGGNEQFF. CDR3 coding DNA: TGTGCCAGCAGCAGACTAGCGGGGGGAGGTAATGAGCAGTTCTTC.

This clonotype was counted at least ten times. V and J are TRBV4-1 and TRBJ1-2, with D unresolved. There are 17 residues in the CDR3. The V and J ends lost 6 bases and 3 bases respectively, with 23 bases between them. CDR1 MGHRA and CDR2 YSYEKL come from the germline V gene. The CDR3, as DNA: TGCGCCAGCAGGCTAGCGACCTCTCCGGGAGGGTACTATGGCTACACCTTC. Amino acids: CASRLATSPGGYYGYTF.

This clonotype was counted a few times. The chain is built from TRBV6-5 and TRBJ1-1; TRBD1 might be the D (5 bases). This CDR3 is built from 15 residues. Germline V gene data show CDR1 as MNHEY and CDR2 as SVGAGI. Trimming left V 1 base short and J 1 base short, with 10 bases between. In DNA form, the CDR3 reads TGTGCCAGCAGTTACTGGGCAGGGTGGAACACTGAAGCTTTCTTT. It translates to CASSYWAGWNTEAFF.

In this sample, this clonotype turned up many times. The gene calls are TRBV4-1 and TRBJ2-7; the D gene is possibly TRBD2 (6 bases). The V and J ends lost 1 base and 3 bases respectively, with 10 bases between them. This CDR3 is built from 14 residues. Per germline, CDR1 MGHRA and CDR2 YSYEKL. CDR3 in DNA: TGCGCCAGCAGCCAAGGGTTGCGGGGCTACGAGCAGTACTTC. Protein: CASSQGLRGYEQYF.

In this sample, this clonotype turned up many times. The rearrangement joins TRBV20-1 to TRBJ2-1; 10 bases line up with TRBD2. The V segment lost 3 bases and the J segment 4 bases; nucleotides outside the gene matches: 6. This CDR3 region has 15 residues. Per germline, CDR1 DFQATT and CDR2 SNEGSKA (reference sequence). The CDR3 DNA reads as TGCAGTGCTAGTGGGAGCGGGGGGGCTTACAATGAGCAGTTCTTC. This encodes CSASGSGGAYNEQFF.

This clonotype showed up many times. For the CDR3, the DNA is TGTGCCAGCTCACCTACAGGTTACGACAATGAGCAGTTCTTC. Translated, it gives CASSPTGYDNEQFF. The genes are TRBV18 and TRBJ2-1, with D maybe TRBD1 (5 bases). Germline assignment: CDR1 KGHSH and CDR2 LQKENI. The CDR3 is 14 amino acids. Between the trimmed V and J ends, which lost 3 bases and 5 bases, there was a span of 11 bases.

This clonotype showed up just a few times. J is TRBJ1-5 and V is TRBV10-3; TRBD1 aligns across 8 bases. The CDR3 loop spans 14 amino acids. The ends lost 7 bases at V and 0 bases at J; junction bases unmatched: 2. The germline V gene encodes CDR1 ENHRY and CDR2 SYGVKD. The CDR3 DNA reads as TGTGCCATCAAGACAGGGGATAGCAATCAGCCCCAGCATTTT. Its protein product is CAIKTGDSNQPQHF.

This clonotype was seen many times. V gene TRBV9 combines with J gene TRBJ1-1; tentative D call: TRBD1 (5 bases). Per germline, CDR1 SGDLS and CDR2 YYNGEE. V was shortened by 0 bases and J by 4 bases, with 10 bases between the two germline ends. The CDR3 sequence is 14 residues long. For the CDR3, the DNA is TGTGCCAGCAGCGTAGTCCCAGGGATCACTGAAGCTTTCTTT. Its protein is CASSVVPGITEAFF. Complete variable domain (other parts from reference TRBV9 and TRBJ1-1): DSGVTQTPKHLITATGQRVTLRCSPRSGDLSVYWYQQSLDQGLQFLIQYYNGEERAKGNILERFSAQQFPDLHSELNLSSLELGDSALYFCASSVVPGITEAFFGQGTRLTVV.

Many counts were recorded for this clonotype. The rearrangement uses TRBV5-1 and TRBJ2-3; 8 nucleotides align to TRBD2. Trimming at V came to 3 bases and at J to 2 bases, leaving 5 bases not matched to a gene. Germline CDR1 and CDR2: SGHRS and YFSETQ. This CDR3 region has 15 residues. The CDR3, as DNA: TGCGCCAGCAGCTCTGCGGGGGGCACCACAGATACGCAGTATTTT. Translating gives CASSSAGGTTDTQYF.

V gene TRBV12-3 or TRBV12-4 combines with J gene TRBJ2-3; D might be TRBD2 (5 bases). Trimming cost V 8 bases and J 6 bases, with 12 bases left between them. CDR3 length: 12 residues. This chain's CDR3 is CASSMSGDTQYF. The CDR3 coding sequence is TGTGCCAGCTCCATGTCGGGGGATACGCAGTATTTT.

In this sample, this clonotype turned up many times. This rearrangement joins TRBV2 to TRBJ1-5; D call uncertain. The CDR3 totals 12 residues. The V gene's germline CDR1 is SNHLY and CDR2 FYNNEI. Trimming took off 0 bases at V and 4 bases at J, with 1 base between the two ends. For the CDR3, the DNA is TGTGCCAGCAGTGAAGCGAATCAGCCCCAGCATTTT. This gives the protein CASSEANQPQHF.

V gene TRBV7-6 combines with J gene TRBJ2-3, with 12 bases matching TRBD2. V trimming: 4 bases; J trimming: 2 bases; junction bases outside the gene matches: 10. Per germline, CDR1 SGHVS and CDR2 FNYEAQ. This CDR3 has 18 residues. The CDR3 coding sequence is TGTGCCAGCAGCTCGGGGGCTAGCGGGGGGGGTCTCACAGATACGCAGTATTTT. This gives the protein CASSSGASGGGLTDTQYF.